Following are 10 T cell receptor beta chains from one sample sequenced in a study of CD8+ T cells in alopecia areata. As for treatment: oral pan-JAK inhibitor, 5-10 mg twice daily. Extraction of RNA preceded its reverse transcription into cDNA, which served as the sequencing template. Profiling relied on immunoSEQ multiplex PCR, and the TCRdb table lists in-frame clones only, not all of them. The table records 180,000 or so clones, 45% to 60% of them present only once. The sequenced sample was CD8+ T cells sorted from blood, obtained around week 53, from a patient treated with tofacitinib. Receptors originate from a human donor with alopecia areata.

This chain joins TRBV29-1 and TRBJ1-3; D gene ambiguous. The CDR3 is made up of 13 amino acids. The germline V gene encodes CDR1 SQVTM and CDR2 ANQGSEA. Trimming cost V 4 bases and J 4 bases, with 11 bases left between them. The CDR3 DNA sequence: TGCAGCGTTGTGTTTTCTGTCGGAAACACCATATATTTT. This encodes CSVVFSVGNTIYF.

This chain links TRBV5-1 with TRBJ2-3, with 8 bases lining up with TRBD1. Germline V gene data show CDR1 as SGHRS and CDR2 as YFSETQ. The CDR3 runs to 15 residues. With V trimmed by 0 bases and J by 4 bases, 4 bases remained unmatched. This CDR3 is CASSLGDRGPDTQYF. In DNA form, the CDR3 reads TGCGCCAGCAGCTTGGGAGACAGGGGCCCAGATACGCAGTATTTT.

V and J are TRBV7-8 and TRBJ2-6, with 7 bases aligning to TRBD1. Germline-derived CDR1 and CDR2 are SGHVS and FQNEAQ. There are 17 residues in the CDR3. With 5 bases clipped from V and 2 bases from J, the junction kept 9 bases outside the gene matches. CDR3 bases: TGTGCCAGCAGCCGACCATTAGGGGGCGCTGGGGCCAACGTCCTGACTTTC. Protein: CASSRPLGGAGANVLTF.

V gene TRBV29-1 combines with J gene TRBJ2-5; a weak D match, TRBD2 (7 bases). V was cut by 0 bases and J by 7 bases, with 15 bases left in between. Per germline, CDR1 SQVTM and CDR2 ANQGSEA. The CDR3 covers 14 residues. CDR3 in amino acids: CSVEDRGAGWTQYF. For the CDR3, the DNA is TGCAGCGTTGAAGATCGGGGGGCTGGATGGACCCAGTACTTC.

This clone was observed a single time. This chain joins TRBV5-1 and TRBJ1-6; no clear D gene. The CDR3 contains 14 residues. The germline CDR1 and CDR2 sequences are SGHRS and YFSETQ. Trimming stripped 2 bases from V and 7 bases from J, with 10 bases between. CDR3 in DNA: TGCGCCAGCAGCTTCGGGGAGGAGAATTCACCCCTCCACTTT. It is translated as CASSFGEENSPLHF. The full variable domain, rest sourced from reference TRBV5-1 and TRBJ1-6, is KAGVTQTPRYLIKTRGQQVTLSCSPISGHRSVSWYQQTPGQGLQFLFEYFSETQRNKGNFPGRFSGRQFSNSRSEMNVSTLELGDSALYLCASSFGEENSPLHFGNGTRLTVT.

The chain employs TRBV29-1 and TRBJ2-5, with 8 bases fitting TRBD1. This CDR3 spans 16 amino acids. V trimming: 1 base; J trimming: 4 bases; junction bases outside the gene matches: 11. Per the germline V gene, CDR1 is SQVTM and CDR2 is ANQGSEA. Here the CDR3 DNA reads TGCAGCGTTGAAGCGGGGAAGGACAGGGCTGGAGAGACCCAGTACTTC. This gives the protein CSVEAGKDRAGETQYF.

In its sample, this clone was seen a few times. The chain employs TRBV6-5 and TRBJ1-1, with D unresolved. The CDR3 spans 15 residues. With 0 bases removed from V and 3 bases from J, the gap between germline ends came to 11 bases. The germline V gene has CDR1 MNHEY and CDR2 SVGAGI. The CDR3 DNA reads TGTGCCAGCAGTTACTCGGCGTCATGGGACACTGAAGCTTTCTTT. The encoded protein is CASSYSASWDTEAFF.

The chain recombines TRBV6-1 with TRBJ1-5; D not certain. The CDR3 runs 13 residues. Trimming cost V 1 base and J 7 bases, with 8 bases left between them. The germline V gene encodes CDR1 MNHNS and CDR2 SASEGT. The CDR3 DNA reads TGTGCCAGCAGTGAAGGCAGGAGCCAGCCCCAGCATTTT. It codes for CASSEGRSQPQHF.

The V and J genes are TRBV7-6 and TRBJ2-5, with a tentative D call TRBD1 (6 bases). The CDR3 sequence is 13 residues long. The germline gives CDR1 SGHVS, CDR2 FNYEAQ. Trimming removed 6 bases from V and 4 bases from J, with 12 bases in between. The DNA of the CDR3 is TGTGCCAGCAGACCGGCACAGGGAGAGACCCAGTACTTC. This gives the protein CASRPAQGETQYF.

This clone was detected a few times. The gene calls are TRBV6-4 and TRBJ2-2, with a weak D call TRBD1 (5 bases). V lost 2 bases and J 7 bases, leaving 11 bases between the germline ends. The CDR3 length is 14 residues. CDR1 MRHNA and CDR2 SNTAGT come from the germline V gene. CDR3 in DNA: TGTGCCAGCAGTGACGCGCAGGGTGGCGGGGAGCTGTTTTTT. Its protein product is CASSDAQGGGELFF.